This T cell receptor (beta chain) is from a study of blood T cell repertoires in COVID-19. CDR3 size: 14 residues. Trimming left V 1 base short and J 9 bases short, with 16 bases between. Germline V gives CDR1 GTSNPN, CDR2 SVGIG (reference sequence). Authors' analysis steps: The assay estimated nucleated cells by amplifying reference gene primers. This table comes from immunoSEQ multiplex PCR, and its TCRdb copy is limited to in-frame clones, with some not included. The DNA gave D and trimming, while V, J and clone size come from that table. The table lists over 100,000 clones, over 70% of them singletons, with roughly 15% in the top ten.

The sequencing sample was made of peripheral blood. The source of this sequence is a man aged 50-60 years with acute or convalescent COVID-19. The rearrangement links TRBV30 to TRBJ2-1, with D tentatively TRBD2 (6 bases). The CDR3 DNA reads TGTGCCTGGAGTGCGTCTGCGGGATGGGGTGAGCAGTTCTTC. This translates into CAWSASAGWGEQFF.